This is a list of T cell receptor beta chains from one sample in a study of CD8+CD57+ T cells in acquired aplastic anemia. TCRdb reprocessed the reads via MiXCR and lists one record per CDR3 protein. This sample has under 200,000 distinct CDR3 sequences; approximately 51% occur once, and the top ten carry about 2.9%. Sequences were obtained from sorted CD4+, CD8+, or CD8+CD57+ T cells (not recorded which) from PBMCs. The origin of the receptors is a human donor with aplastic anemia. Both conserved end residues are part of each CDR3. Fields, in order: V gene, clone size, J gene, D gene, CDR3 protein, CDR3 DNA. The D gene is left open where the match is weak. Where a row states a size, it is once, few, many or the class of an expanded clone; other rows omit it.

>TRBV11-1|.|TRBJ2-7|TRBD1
CASSQPGTGGSYEQYF
TGTGCCAGCAGCCAACCCGGGACAGGGGGCTCGTACGAGCAGTACTTC
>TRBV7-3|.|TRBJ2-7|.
CASSSRGGAAYEQYF
TGTGCCAGCAGCTCAAGAGGGGGGGCGGCCTACGAGCAGTACTTC
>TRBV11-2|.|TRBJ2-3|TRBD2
CASSFVLAGGTDTQYF
TGTGCCAGCAGCTTCGTCCTAGCGGGAGGTACAGATACGCAGTATTTT
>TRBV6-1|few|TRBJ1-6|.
CASSEDGRLSLPLHF
TGTGCCAGCAGTGAAGACGGCCGGTTAAGTTTACCCCTCCACTTT
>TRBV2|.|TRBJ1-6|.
CASRLTAWNSPLHF
TGTGCCAGCAGACTGACTGCTTGGAATTCACCCCTCCACTTT
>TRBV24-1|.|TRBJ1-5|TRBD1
CATSSGQDLYNQPQHF
TGTGCCACCTCCTCGGGACAGGACCTCTACAATCAGCCCCAGCATTTT
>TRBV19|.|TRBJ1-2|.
CATRTVENYGYTF
TGTGCCACACGGACGGTTGAGAACTATGGCTACACCTTC
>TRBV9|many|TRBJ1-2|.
CASSAGTWDGYTF
TGTGCCAGCAGCGCCGGGACATGGGATGGCTACACCTTC
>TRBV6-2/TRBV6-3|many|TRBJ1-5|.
CASSYETNQPQHF
TGTGCCAGCAGTTACGAGACCAATCAGCCCCAGCATTTT
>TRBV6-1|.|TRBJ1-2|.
CASSTTKGGYTF
TGTGCCAGCAGTACTACAAAAGGGGGCTACACCTTC
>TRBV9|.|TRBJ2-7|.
CASSVDEGAYEQYF
TGTGCCAGCAGCGTAGATGAAGGCGCCTACGAGCAGTACTTC